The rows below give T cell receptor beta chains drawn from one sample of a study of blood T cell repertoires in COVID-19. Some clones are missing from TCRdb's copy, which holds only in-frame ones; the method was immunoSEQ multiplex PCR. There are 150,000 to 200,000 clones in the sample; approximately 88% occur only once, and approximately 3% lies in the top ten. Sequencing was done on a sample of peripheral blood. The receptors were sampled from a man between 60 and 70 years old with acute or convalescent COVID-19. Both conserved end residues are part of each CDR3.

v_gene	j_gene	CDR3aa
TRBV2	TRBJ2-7	CASSVRQGFDEQYF
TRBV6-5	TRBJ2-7	CASSYIAQGPYEQYF
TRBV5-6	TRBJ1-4	CASMNRANEKLFF
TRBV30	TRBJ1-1	CAWSLQQGAGTEAFF
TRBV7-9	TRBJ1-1	CASSLLTGGGNTEAFF
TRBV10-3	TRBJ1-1	CAISESDRGRTEAFF
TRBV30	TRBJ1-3	CAWSPRGEAGNTIYF
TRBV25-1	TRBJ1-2	CASSEDRAANYGYTF
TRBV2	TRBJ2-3	CASSVGVTDTQYF
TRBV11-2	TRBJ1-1	CASSLDWYNPEAFF
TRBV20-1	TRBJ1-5	CSASSGGNQPQHF
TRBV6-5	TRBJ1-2	CASSSGDRVPYGYTF
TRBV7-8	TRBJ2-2	CASSLRSDSGELFF
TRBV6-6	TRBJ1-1	CASSYFAGDTEAFF
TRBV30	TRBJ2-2	CAWSVIGVGTGELFF
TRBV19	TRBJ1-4	CASSIVGGTGEKLFF
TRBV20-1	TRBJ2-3	CSASYRQTSTDTQYF
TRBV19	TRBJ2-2	CASSFRDRRANTGELFF
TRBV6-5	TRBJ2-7	CASSSAAGGNHEQYF
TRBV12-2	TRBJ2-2	CASRLLEYRSVTGELFF
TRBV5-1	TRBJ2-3	CASSLNMAGGPPDTQYF
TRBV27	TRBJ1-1	CASSPRQGGTEAFF
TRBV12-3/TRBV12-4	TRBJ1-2	CASSPWARYGYTF
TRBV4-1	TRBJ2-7	CASSQAAGRSYEQYF
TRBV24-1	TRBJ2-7	CATSHDRDNEQYF
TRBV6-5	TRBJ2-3	CASLGADTQYF
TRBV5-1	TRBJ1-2	CASSQTTGGGYTF
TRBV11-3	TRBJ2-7	CASSLDSGGYEQYF
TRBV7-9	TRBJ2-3	CASSFTGATDTQYF
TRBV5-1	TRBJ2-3	CASSLASQAGTNPDTQYF
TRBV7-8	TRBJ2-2	CASSLSGSGTGELFF
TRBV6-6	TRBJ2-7	CASIQDRVGEQYF
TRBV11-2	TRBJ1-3	CASSLAQQTGNTIYF
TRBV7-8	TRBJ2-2	CASSLGGLTANTGELFF
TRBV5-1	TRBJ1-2	CASSLDQNYGYTF
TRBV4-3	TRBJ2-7	CASSQVLGPGGAGEQYF
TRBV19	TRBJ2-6	CASSAQGPSGANVLTF
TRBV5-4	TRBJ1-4	CASHSPLGKLFF
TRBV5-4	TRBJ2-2	CASSLGSQGGTGELFF
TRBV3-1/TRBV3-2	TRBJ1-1	CASSQDLVGREAFF
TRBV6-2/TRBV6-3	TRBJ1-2	CASSLRTDNYGYTF
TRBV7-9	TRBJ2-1	CASSSLWADRGLNEQFF
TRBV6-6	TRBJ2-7	CASSRQNSYEQYF
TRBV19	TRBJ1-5	CASSILSQPQHF
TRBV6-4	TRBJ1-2	CASTRHNYGYTF
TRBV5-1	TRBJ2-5	CASRVYRKETQYF
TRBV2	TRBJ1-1	CASSDAAYTEAFF
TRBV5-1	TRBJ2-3	CASSLGQAYTDTQYF
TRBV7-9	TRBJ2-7	CASRTGTGGHEQYF
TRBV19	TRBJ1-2	CASSIHGFESYGYTF